These 28 T cell receptor beta chains originate from one sample sequenced in a study of T cell changes during pregnancy in multiple sclerosis. Libraries were prepared by immunoSEQ multiplex PCR; TCRdb keeps only in-frame clonotypes and omits some of them. This table holds tens of thousands of clones, approximately 92% found once. The material was peripheral blood, obtained in the third trimester of pregnancy. All receptors come from a female donor with multiple sclerosis, enrolled in a pregnancy study.

This chain links TRBV7-9 with TRBJ2-5; TRBD1 aligns across 12 bases. The DNA end lines up better with TRBJ2-7; the J call may be wrong. Germline lookup yields CDR1 SEHNR and CDR2 FQNEAQ (reference sequence). CDR3 size: 17 residues. CDR3 sequence (DNA): TGTGCCAGCAGCTCTCTGTCGCTTCCGGGACAGGGGGCCGAGCAGTACTTC. Translation gives CASSSLSLPGQGAEQYF.

This clone was picked up a small number of times. This chain uses TRBV5-4 with TRBJ2-1, with 16 positions matching TRBD2. CDR1 and CDR2 from the germline V gene are SGHNT and YYREEE (reference sequence). The V gene end was trimmed by 4 bases and the J gene end by 10 bases; junction bases not matched to a gene: 5. CDR3 length equals 15 residues. CDR3 in amino acids: CASSPGLAGGSEQFF. The DNA of the CDR3 is TGTGCCAGCAGCCCGGGACTAGCGGGAGGGAGCGAGCAGTTCTTC.

This clone showed up just once. V and J are TRBV27 and TRBJ2-7; 8 positions agree with TRBD1. V lost 3 bases and J lost 1; bases outside the gene matches: 11. There are 17 residues in the CDR3. CDR1 MNHEY and CDR2 SMNVEV come from the germline V gene (reference sequence). The CDR3 region has the DNA TGTGCCAGCAGTTTCCAGGGGGCGGGTGATATTTCCTACGAGCAGTACTTC. It specifies CASSFQGAGDISYEQYF.

The chain recombines TRBV27 with TRBJ2-7; unclear D gene. There are 13 residues in the CDR3. The germline V gene encodes CDR1 MNHEY and CDR2 SMNVEV (reference sequence). The V and J ends lost 5 bases and 4 bases respectively, with 12 bases between them. CDR3 amino acids: CASSLGVVYEQYF. CDR3 nucleotides: TGTGCCAGCAGTCTCGGTGTCGTGTACGAGCAGTACTTC.

The CDR3 DNA reads TGTGCCAGCAGCCCGCACAGGGGGGTAGCCAAAAACATTCAGTACTTC. This translates into CASSPHRGVAKNIQYF. The chain employs TRBV7-9 and TRBJ2-4; 8 nucleotides align to TRBD1. With 5 bases clipped from V and 0 bases from J, the junction kept 6 bases outside the gene matches. Germline V gene data show CDR1 as SEHNR and CDR2 as FQNEAQ (reference sequence). The CDR3 loop spans 16 amino acids.

The V and J genes are TRBV4-1 and TRBJ2-3, with 7 bases aligning to TRBD1. The CDR3 consists of 16 residues. With V trimmed by 1 base and J by 4 bases, 8 bases remained unmatched. CDR1 and CDR2 from the germline V gene are MGHRA and YSYEKL. The chain's CDR3 is CASSQGRQGGPDTQYF. The CDR3 bases are TGCGCCAGCAGCCAAGGTAGACAGGGCGGACCAGATACGCAGTATTTT.

The rearrangement links TRBV9 to TRBJ2-5; 7 bases line up with TRBD2. The CDR3 is 15 amino acids. Unmatched junction bases numbered 11, after V lost 4 bases and J lost 5 bases. Germline V CDR1 and CDR2: SGDLS, YYNGEE. This CDR3 is CASSPGGTTGETQYF. CDR3 nucleotides: TGTGCCAGCAGCCCAGGAGGGACTACGGGGGAGACCCAGTACTTC.

The gene calls are TRBV6-4 and TRBJ2-6, with D tentatively TRBD1 (5 bases). The CDR3 runs to 15 residues. Germline CDR1 is MRHNA and CDR2 is SNTAGT. With 5 bases removed from V and 0 bases from J, the gap between germline ends came to 8 bases. CDR3: CASSKDSSGANVLTF. In DNA form, the CDR3 reads TGTGCCAGCAGTAAAGACAGCTCTGGGGCCAACGTCCTGACTTTC.

This chain uses TRBV6-1 with TRBJ2-2, with 8 bases fitting TRBD2. CDR1 is MNHNS and CDR2 is SASEGT in the germline V gene. This CDR3 is built from 15 residues. Germline trimming cut 6 bases from V and 3 bases from J; bases unmatched to any gene: 6. This chain's CDR3 is CASSQSGSYTGELFF. The CDR3 nucleotides read TGTGCCAGCAGCCAAAGCGGGAGTTACACCGGGGAGCTGTTTTTT.

The genes are TRBV5-6 and TRBJ1-4, with a tentative D call TRBD1 (5 bases). This CDR3 contains 16 residues. The germline V gene encodes CDR1 SGHDT and CDR2 YYEEEE. V gave up 0 bases and J gave up 5 bases, with 14 bases separating them. The CDR3 region is CASSLGGQRGNEKLFF. DNA for the CDR3: TGTGCCAGCAGCTTGGGGGGTCAAAGGGGAAATGAAAAACTGTTTTTT.

The V gene is TRBV18, the J gene TRBJ2-1, with 8 bases identical to TRBD2. V trimming: 4 bases; J trimming: 0 bases; junction bases outside the gene matches: 2. The CDR3 is 15 residues long. Germline V gene data show CDR1 as KGHSH and CDR2 as LQKENI. Written as DNA, the CDR3 is TGTGCCAGCTCACTCCGGGAGGGCTCCTACAATGAGCAGTTCTTC. This sequence encodes CASSLREGSYNEQFF.

The chain carries TRBV7-2 and TRBJ2-7; D is ambiguous. Germline V gene data show CDR1 as SGHTA and CDR2 as FQGNSA. There are 12 residues in the CDR3. The V end lost 2 bases, the J end lost 4 bases, and 6 bases lay between the germline ends. The CDR3 reads CASSLYGYEQYF. CDR3 DNA: TGTGCCAGCAGCTTATACGGTTACGAGCAGTACTTC.

This rearrangement joins TRBV6-5 to TRBJ2-7, with a possible D match to TRBD1 (6 bases). CDR1 and CDR2 from the germline V gene are MNHEY and SVGAGI. The CDR3 runs to 13 residues. V was shortened by 0 bases and J by 4 bases, with 7 bases between the two germline ends. The CDR3 here is CASSYSQGYEQYF. The CDR3 region has the DNA TGTGCCAGCAGTTACTCACAGGGATACGAGCAGTACTTC.

The gene calls are TRBV7-2 and TRBJ1-5, with a tentative D call TRBD1 (6 bases). Trimming left V 3 bases short and J 7 bases short, with 19 bases between. Germline V gene data show CDR1 as SGHTA and CDR2 as FQGNSA. There are 16 residues in the CDR3. CDR3 in DNA: TGTGCCAGCAGCTTGGGGGCAGGGAGTAGGGGGCAGCCCCAGCATTTT. Translating gives CASSLGAGSRGQPQHF.

This sequence joins TRBV4-3 and TRBJ2-1; D perhaps matches TRBD1 (5 bases). This CDR3 has 14 residues. V lost 3 bases, J lost 5 bases, and 11 bases lay in between. Germline values: CDR1 LGHNA, CDR2 YSLEER. The CDR3 DNA reads as TGCGCCAGCAGCCAGGACACAACAAACAATGAGCAGTTCTTC. Protein product: CASSQDTTNNEQFF.

The V call is TRBV4-3, the J call TRBJ1-5; D gene uncertain. V was trimmed by 0 bases and J by 3 bases, leaving 9 bases between them. CDR1 is LGHNA, CDR2 YSLEER, per germline. The CDR3 loop spans 15 amino acids. Written as DNA, the CDR3 is TGCGCCAGCAGCCAAGATCTTGCGTACAATCAGCCCCAGCATTTT. Protein: CASSQDLAYNQPQHF.

The CDR3 sequence: CASSHGEAPYEQYF. CDR3 DNA sequence: TGTGCCAGCAGCCACGGGGAGGCCCCCTACGAGCAGTACTTC. The chain has TRBV4-2 and TRBJ2-7; D perhaps matches TRBD2 (6 bases). Germline V gives CDR1 LGHNA, CDR2 YNFKEQ. The CDR3 runs 14 residues. V lost 3 bases, J lost 2 bases, and 11 bases lay in between.

J is TRBJ2-1 and V is TRBV27, with D perhaps matching TRBD2 (5 bases). Germline loops: CDR1 MNHEY, CDR2 SMNVEV (reference sequence). The CDR3 sequence is 12 residues long. Trimming shortened V by 6 bases and J by 7 bases, and 10 bases separated the two germline ends. The CDR3 region is CASRKLGNEQFF. As DNA, the CDR3 is TGTGCCAGCAGAAAACTAGGGAATGAGCAGTTCTTC.

CDR3 loop: CASSLLDVPLKTQYF. The CDR3 DNA follows: TGTGCCAGCAGCTTACTAGACGTACCCTTGAAGACCCAGTACTTC. The chain joins TRBV7-9 to TRBJ2-5, with unresolved D. This CDR3 is built from 15 residues. The V end was cut by 2 bases, the J end by 6 bases, with 16 bases between. Germline V gene sequence: CDR1 SEHNR, CDR2 FQNEAQ (reference sequence). Full variable domain (outside the CDR3, taken from reference TRBV7-9 and TRBJ2-5): DTGVSQNPRHKITKRGQNVTFRCDPISEHNRLYWYRQTLGQGPEFLTYFQNEAQLEKSRLLSDRFSAERPKGSFSTLEIQRTEQGDSAMYLCASSLLDVPLKTQYFGPGTRLLVL.

The chain links TRBV5-1 to TRBJ2-2; D not resolved. The length of the CDR3 is 13 residues. Trimming took 3 bases from V and 1 from J, leaving 4 bases between them. From germline, CDR1 is SGHRS and CDR2 YFSETQ. The CDR3 region is CASSSKNTGELFF. For the CDR3, the DNA is TGCGCCAGCAGCTCAAAGAACACCGGGGAGCTGTTTTTT.

The chain is built from TRBV5-8 and TRBJ1-5, with 11 nucleotides matching TRBD1. CDR3 length equals 15 residues. Germline CDR1 is SGHTS and CDR2 is YDEGEE. V dropped 2 bases and J dropped 6; count of bases not matched to a gene: 4. The CDR3, as DNA: TGTGCCAGCAGCTTCCGGACAGGGGGCCCTCAGCCCCAGCATTTT. This gives the protein CASSFRTGGPQPQHF.

V usage is TRBV19 and J usage is TRBJ2-7; D not certain. CDR3 length: 13 amino acids. Trimming took 5 bases from V and 6 from J, leaving 14 bases between them. The V gene's germline CDR1 is LNHDA and CDR2 SQIVND (reference sequence). The CDR3 bases are TGTGCCAGTAGTTCGGTCTACGGTGGCGAGCAGTACTTC. It yields the protein CASSSVYGGEQYF.

The genes are TRBV7-9 and TRBJ2-7, with a weak D call TRBD2 (5 bases). Germline CDR1 and CDR2: SEHNR and FQNEAQ (reference sequence). The V gene lost 7 bases and the J gene lost 3 bases, with 10 bases spanning the gap. The CDR3 spans 12 residues. CDR3 in DNA: TGTGCCAGCACCAACCGGGACTACGAGCAGTACTTC. Its translation is CASTNRDYEQYF.

V usage is TRBV5-1 and J usage is TRBJ2-3, with TRBD2 as a possible D gene (5 bases). V was trimmed by 1 base and J by 4 bases, leaving 10 bases between them. The length of the CDR3 is 14 residues. Germline V gene sequence: CDR1 SGHRS, CDR2 YFSETQ. Here the CDR3 DNA reads TGCGCCAGCAGCTTGAGCGGTTTTGCAGATACGCAGTATTTT. Amino acid sequence: CASSLSGFADTQYF.

The V and J genes are TRBV10-3 and TRBJ2-3, with a tentative D call TRBD1 (5 bases). This CDR3 region has 13 residues. Germline loops: CDR1 ENHRY, CDR2 SYGVKD. V dropped 10 bases and J dropped 4 bases, with 15 bases sitting between them. This chain's CDR3 is CATLGQYPDTQYF. The DNA for the CDR3 is TGTGCCACCCTCGGACAATATCCAGATACGCAGTATTTT.

This rearrangement joins TRBV2 to TRBJ1-2; possible D gene TRBD1, 5 bases. The germline V gene has CDR1 SNHLY and CDR2 FYNNEI. This CDR3 comprises 13 residues. Trimming cost V 4 bases and J 3 bases, with 9 bases left between them. The CDR3 region is CASSGGGDYGYTF. The CDR3 DNA is TGTGCCAGCAGTGGTGGGGGGGACTATGGCTACACCTTC.

The chain recombines TRBV6-6 with TRBJ2-5, with D possibly TRBD1 on 6 matching bases. Germline values: CDR1 MNHNY, CDR2 SVGAGI (reference sequence). This CDR3 is built from 13 residues. Trimming pared 0 bases from V and 4 bases from J, leaving 6 bases between. The CDR3 region is CASSYSGGETQYF. The CDR3 nucleotides are TGTGCCAGCAGTTACTCAGGGGGAGAGACCCAGTACTTC.

The chain recombines TRBV5-1 with TRBJ2-1; TRBD1 is a possible D gene (5 bases). V lost 0 bases and J 3 bases, leaving 10 bases between the germline ends. The CDR3 loop spans 15 amino acids. Germline loops: CDR1 SGHRS, CDR2 YFSETQ. The DNA of the CDR3 is TGCGCCAGCAGCTTGGGGCAGGGCATCTACAATGAGCAGTTCTTC. The encoded protein is CASSLGQGIYNEQFF.